This entry lists 13 T cell receptor beta chains sequenced from one sample in a study of T-cell reconstitution after alpha-beta-depleted transplantation in children. Library preparation (for TCRbeta) was performed with unique molecular identifiers. TCRdb itself ran the PCR reads through MiXCR, one entry per CDR3 protein. The sample has 500,000 to 650,000 distinct CDR3 sequences; approximately 13% are singletons. Specimen: PBMCs, mostly from graft donor cells, collected 360 days after TCRalphabeta/CD19-depleted stem cell transplant. Receptors originate from a male patient under 18 who had a stem cell transplant for acute myeloid leukemia, so the T cells may come from the graft donor.

This clonotype was observed a few times. This chain joins TRBV12-3 or TRBV12-4 and TRBJ1-1; no reliable D call. V lost 2 bases and J 4 bases, leaving 8 bases between the germline ends. The CDR3 spans 13 residues. The CDR3 loop is CASSLIGPTEAFF. The CDR3 DNA is TGTGCCAGCAGTTTAATAGGGCCCACTGAAGCTTTCTTT.

The V gene is TRBV6-1, the J gene TRBJ1-2, with 7 bases that match TRBD1. The germline V gene encodes CDR1 MNHNS and CDR2 SASEGT. With 7 bases clipped from V and 4 bases from J, the junction kept 9 bases outside the gene matches. The CDR3 is 14 residues long. Here the CDR3 DNA reads TGTGCCAGCACCCAACAGGGGTCGGGCTATGGCTACACCTTC. Residues: CASTQQGSGYGYTF.

This clonotype was recorded many times. The rearrangement joins TRBV29-1 to TRBJ2-7, with no clear D. The CDR3 is 12 residues long. Trimming stripped 4 bases from V and 0 bases from J, with 7 bases between. Germline V lookup: CDR1 SQVTM, CDR2 ANQGSEA. As DNA, the CDR3 is TGCAGCGTTGCCTCAGACTCCTACGAGCAGTACTTC. This translates into CSVASDSYEQYF.

The sample holds many counts of this clonotype. The chain carries TRBV24-1 and TRBJ2-2; perhaps D is TRBD1 or TRBD2 (6 bases each). CDR3 length: 14 amino acids. V gave up 10 bases and J gave up 7 bases, with 18 bases separating them. Per germline, CDR1 KGHDR and CDR2 SFDVKD. This CDR3 is CATAGGGDGGELFF. CDR3 coding DNA: TGTGCCACTGCCGGAGGGGGTGACGGCGGGGAGCTGTTTTTT.

This clonotype was observed a few times. V gene TRBV10-3 combines with J gene TRBJ2-3; D perhaps matches TRBD1 (5 bases). Germline CDR1 reads ENHRY; CDR2 reads SYGVKD. The CDR3 is 14 residues long. V shed 10 bases and J shed 4 bases, with 18 bases lying between them. The CDR3 DNA reads TGTGCCACCGGACACCACCGTGGGGCAGATACGCAGTATTTT. Protein sequence: CATGHHRGADTQYF.

The V call is TRBV7-9, the J call TRBJ2-2, with 10 nucleotides matching TRBD2. V dropped 6 bases and J dropped 5; count of bases not matched to a gene: 9. Germline V lookup: CDR1 SEHNR, CDR2 FQNEAQ (reference sequence). The CDR3 spans 16 residues. CDR3 amino acids: CASSFTSGRGTGELFF. CDR3 in DNA: TGTGCCAGCAGTTTTACCAGCGGGAGGGGTACCGGGGAGCTGTTTTTT.

The DNA of the CDR3 is TGTGCCAGCAGTGCACTAGCGGGAGGGCCAAGCACCTACGAGCAGTACTTC. Translating it yields CASSALAGGPSTYEQYF. The J gene is TRBJ2-7, the V gene TRBV27, with TRBD2 matching over 13 bases. Trimming took 5 bases from V and 2 from J; bases not matched to a gene: 9. Per germline, CDR1 MNHEY and CDR2 SMNVEV (reference sequence). The CDR3 extends over 17 amino acids.

This clonotype occurred a few times. The J gene is TRBJ2-4, the V gene TRBV11-2, with no clear D. There are 18 residues in the CDR3. V lost 5 bases and J 0 bases, leaving 20 bases between the germline ends. The germline V gene has CDR1 SGHAT and CDR2 FQNNGV. The CDR3 DNA is TGTGCCAGCAGCCCTGATCCCGTCTTAATTATAGCCAAAAACATTCAGTACTTC. It translates to CASSPDPVLIIAKNIQYF.

This clonotype was seen a few times. The rearrangement links TRBV5-1 to TRBJ1-2; 8 positions agree with TRBD1. Germline trimming cut 0 bases from V and 4 bases from J; bases unmatched to any gene: 5. The length of the CDR3 is 15 residues. From germline, CDR1 is SGHRS and CDR2 YFSETQ. CDR3 bases: TGCGCCAGCAGCTTGGATGGACAGGGCCTCTATGGCTACACCTTC. It encodes CASSLDGQGLYGYTF.

This sequence joins TRBV12-3 or TRBV12-4 and TRBJ2-3; 10 nucleotides agree with TRBD1. This CDR3 spans 16 amino acids. Germline trimming cut 4 bases from V and 5 bases from J; bases unmatched to any gene: 9. The CDR3 DNA is TGTGCCAGCAGTTCTCCCCGACAGGGGGCTGGAGATACGCAGTATTTT. It is translated as CASSSPRQGAGDTQYF.

The chain uses TRBV24-1 and TRBJ2-6; D gene ambiguous. This CDR3 spans 17 amino acids. Germline values: CDR1 KGHDR, CDR2 SFDVKD. Trimming left V 6 bases short and J 2 bases short, with 16 bases between. This CDR3 reads CATSQPIRPTGANVLTF. CDR3 sequence (DNA): TGTGCCACCAGTCAGCCTATACGTCCTACTGGGGCCAACGTCCTGACTTTC.

This clonotype showed up many times. V usage is TRBV7-9 and J usage is TRBJ2-1; 11 bases agree with TRBD2. The ends lost 7 bases at V and 2 bases at J; junction bases unmatched: 4. The germline CDR1 and CDR2 sequences are SEHNR and FQNEAQ (reference sequence). The CDR3 is 15 residues long. The CDR3 spells CASTFSGRAYNEQFF. CDR3 coding DNA: TGTGCCAGCACCTTTAGCGGGAGGGCCTACAATGAGCAGTTCTTC.

This clonotype occurred a few times. The chain joins TRBV9 to TRBJ2-7, with 7 bases fitting TRBD2. This CDR3 contains 15 residues. The germline V gene has CDR1 SGDLS and CDR2 YYNGEE. V gave up 4 bases and J gave up 6 bases; unmatched junction bases: 13. The CDR3 nucleotides are TGTGCCAGCAGCCCCCGCGGCGGGAGTCGTGGCGAGCAGTACTTC. Its protein is CASSPRGGSRGEQYF.